This TCR beta chain appears in the sequencing data of a study of T cells in women clearing cervical HPV infection. Whole-study results and caveats: Controls had more TRBV6-7 (roughly 0.16%) than cases (approximately 0.11%).

CDR1 and CDR2 from the germline V gene are DFQATT and SNEGSKA (reference sequence). The CDR3 contains 13 residues. Profiling relied on immunoSEQ multiplex PCR, and the TCRdb table lists in-frame clones only, not all of them. Its listing shows roughly 32,000 clones. Prevalent HPV16 infections were excluded; only incident single HPV16 infections included. Of note for this clone: The target antigen is unknown. Read data end 3 residues before the CDR3 end; the end is taken from the germline J gene.

This chain joins TRBV20-1 and TRBJ1-1, with TRBD1 as a possible D gene (6 bases). This sequence was found in a woman between 18 and 70 years old with a cervical HPV16 infection that either progressed to CIN3+ or cleared (not recorded which). Sequencing input: blood buffy coat. The CDR3 spells CSARDHQGRLAFF. Partial CDR3 DNA: TGCAGTGCTAGAGATCACCAGGGGCGGTTG.